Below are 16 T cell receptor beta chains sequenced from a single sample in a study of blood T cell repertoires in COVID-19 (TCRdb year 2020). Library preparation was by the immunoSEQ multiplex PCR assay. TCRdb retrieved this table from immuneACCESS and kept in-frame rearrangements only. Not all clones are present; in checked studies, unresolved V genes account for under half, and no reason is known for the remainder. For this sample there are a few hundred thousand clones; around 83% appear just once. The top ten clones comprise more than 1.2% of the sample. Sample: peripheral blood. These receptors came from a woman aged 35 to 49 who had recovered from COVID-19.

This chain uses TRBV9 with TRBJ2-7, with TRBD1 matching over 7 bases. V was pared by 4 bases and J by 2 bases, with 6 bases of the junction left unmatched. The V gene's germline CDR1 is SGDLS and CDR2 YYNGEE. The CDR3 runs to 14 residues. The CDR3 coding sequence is TGTGCCAGCAGCCCGACAGGGACCACCTACGAGCAGTACTTC. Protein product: CASSPTGTTYEQYF.

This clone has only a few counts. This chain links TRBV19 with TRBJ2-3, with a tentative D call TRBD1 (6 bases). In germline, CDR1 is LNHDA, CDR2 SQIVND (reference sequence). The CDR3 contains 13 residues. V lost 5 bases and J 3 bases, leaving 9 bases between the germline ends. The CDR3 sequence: CASSAGVTDTQYF. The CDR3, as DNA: TGTGCCAGTAGTGCAGGGGTAACAGATACGCAGTATTTT.

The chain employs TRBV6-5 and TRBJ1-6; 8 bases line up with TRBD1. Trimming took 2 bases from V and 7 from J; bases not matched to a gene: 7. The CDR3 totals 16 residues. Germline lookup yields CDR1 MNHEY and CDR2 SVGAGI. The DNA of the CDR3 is TGTGCCAGCAGTTACGATGGGACAGGCCTCAATTCACCCCTCCACTTT. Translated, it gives CASSYDGTGLNSPLHF.

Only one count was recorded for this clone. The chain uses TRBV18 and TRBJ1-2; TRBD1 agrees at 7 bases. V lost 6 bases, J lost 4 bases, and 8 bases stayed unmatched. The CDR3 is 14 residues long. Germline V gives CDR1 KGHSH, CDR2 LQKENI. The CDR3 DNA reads TGTGCCAGCTCCTCAAACAGGGGCGGCTATGGCTACACCTTC. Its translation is CASSSNRGGYGYTF.

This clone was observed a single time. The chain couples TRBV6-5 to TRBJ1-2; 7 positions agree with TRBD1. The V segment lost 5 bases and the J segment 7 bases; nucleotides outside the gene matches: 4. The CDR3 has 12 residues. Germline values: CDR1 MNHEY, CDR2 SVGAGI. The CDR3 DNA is TGTGCCAGCAGTAGCGACAGGGCTGGCTACACCTTC. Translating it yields CASSSDRAGYTF.

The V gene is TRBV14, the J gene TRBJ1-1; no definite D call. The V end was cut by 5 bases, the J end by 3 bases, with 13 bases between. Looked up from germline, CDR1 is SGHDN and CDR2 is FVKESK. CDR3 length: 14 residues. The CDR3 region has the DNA TGTGCCAGCAGCTTTTCCCGGGGTGACACTGAAGCTTTCTTT. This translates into CASSFSRGDTEAFF.

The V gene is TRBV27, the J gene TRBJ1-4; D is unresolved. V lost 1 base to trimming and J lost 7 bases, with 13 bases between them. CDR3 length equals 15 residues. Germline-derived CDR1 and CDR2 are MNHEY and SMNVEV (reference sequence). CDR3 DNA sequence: TGTGCCAGCAGTTTATATAGGGCAGCGGGTGAAAAACTGTTTTTT. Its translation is CASSLYRAAGEKLFF.

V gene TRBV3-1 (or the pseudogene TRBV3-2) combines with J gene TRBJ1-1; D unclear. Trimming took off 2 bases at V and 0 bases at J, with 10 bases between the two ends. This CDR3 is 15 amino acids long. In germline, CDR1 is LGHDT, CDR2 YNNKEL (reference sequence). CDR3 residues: CASSQKAVLNTEAFF. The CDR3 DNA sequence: TGTGCCAGCAGCCAAAAGGCGGTTCTGAACACTGAAGCTTTCTTT.

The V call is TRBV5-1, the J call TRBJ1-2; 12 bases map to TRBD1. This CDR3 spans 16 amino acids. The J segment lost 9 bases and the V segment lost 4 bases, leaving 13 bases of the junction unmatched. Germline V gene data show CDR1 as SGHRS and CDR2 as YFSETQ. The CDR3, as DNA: TGCGCCAGCAGCCCGGGAAGGGACAGGGGGCTTACGAGCTACACCTTC. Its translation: CASSPGRDRGLTSYTF.

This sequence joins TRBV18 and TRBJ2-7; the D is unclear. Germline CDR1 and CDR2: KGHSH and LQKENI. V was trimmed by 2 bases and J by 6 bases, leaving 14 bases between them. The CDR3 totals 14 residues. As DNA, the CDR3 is TGTGCCAGCTCACCAAGTGTCGAGGCGCTCGAGCAGTACTTC. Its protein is CASSPSVEALEQYF.

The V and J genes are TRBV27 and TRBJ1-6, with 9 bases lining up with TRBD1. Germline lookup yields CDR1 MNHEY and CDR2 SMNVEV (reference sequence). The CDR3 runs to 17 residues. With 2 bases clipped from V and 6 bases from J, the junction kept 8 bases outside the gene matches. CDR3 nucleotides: TGTGCCAGCAGTTTAATTCTCGGACAGGGGATTAATTCACCCCTCCACTTT. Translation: CASSLILGQGINSPLHF.

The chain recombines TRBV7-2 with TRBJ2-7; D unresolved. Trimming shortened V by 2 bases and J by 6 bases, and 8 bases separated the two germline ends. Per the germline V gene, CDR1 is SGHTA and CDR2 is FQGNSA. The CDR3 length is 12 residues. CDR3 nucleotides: TGTGCCAGCAGCTTAACCCAACTCGAGCAGTACTTC. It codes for CASSLTQLEQYF.

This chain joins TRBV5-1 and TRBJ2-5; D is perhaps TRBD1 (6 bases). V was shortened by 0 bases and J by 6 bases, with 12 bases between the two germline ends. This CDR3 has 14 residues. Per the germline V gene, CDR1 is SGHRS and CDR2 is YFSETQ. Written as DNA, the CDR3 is TGCGCCAGCAGCTTGGACCCGGACAGAAAGACCCAGTACTTC. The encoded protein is CASSLDPDRKTQYF.

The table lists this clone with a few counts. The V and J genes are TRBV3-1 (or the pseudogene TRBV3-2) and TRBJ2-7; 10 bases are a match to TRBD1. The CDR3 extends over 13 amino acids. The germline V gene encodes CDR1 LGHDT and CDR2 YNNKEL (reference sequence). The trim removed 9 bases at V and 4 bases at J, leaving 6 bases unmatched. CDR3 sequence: CARGTGVHYEQYF. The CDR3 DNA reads TGTGCCAGGGGGACAGGGGTTCATTACGAGCAGTACTTC.

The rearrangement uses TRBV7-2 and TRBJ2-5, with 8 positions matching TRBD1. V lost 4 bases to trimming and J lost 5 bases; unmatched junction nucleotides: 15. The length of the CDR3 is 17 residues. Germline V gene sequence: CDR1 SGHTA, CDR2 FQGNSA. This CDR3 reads CASSSDRGRAFRETQYF. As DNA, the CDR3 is TGTGCCAGCAGCTCTGACAGGGGTCGAGCTTTCCGGGAGACCCAGTACTTC.

CDR3 DNA: TGCGCCAGCAGCCGGACAGGGGGCACTGAAGCTTTCTTT. This encodes CASSRTGGTEAFF. The chain links TRBV4-3 to TRBJ1-1, with TRBD1 matching over 10 bases. The germline V gene encodes CDR1 LGHNA and CDR2 YSLEER. V was clipped by 4 bases and J by 4 bases; unmatched bases: 0. The CDR3 loop spans 13 amino acids.